This T cell receptor beta chain is from a study of T cells in Graves' hyperthyroidism and ophthalmopathy. The study, taken as a whole, reports: Blood also contained most expanded thyroid clonotypes above 0.001.

This clonotype has a handful of counts. The target antigen is unknown. This CDR3 region has 14 residues. Trimming removed 6 bases from V and 6 bases from J, with 15 bases in between. Germline lookup yields CDR1 SGHVS and CDR2 FQNEAQ. The source material, RNA transcripts, was used to amplify TCR beta CDR3 regions. Researchers ran a first-round RT-PCR on the TCR CDR3 using the HTBI primer set. TCRdb independently ran MiXCR on the multiplex PCR reads; one entry per CDR3 protein. The table includes around 540,000 distinct CDR3 sequences, more than 45% detected once. The definition of stable Graves' hyperthyroidism was no ophthalmopathy progression within 18 months. The hyperthyroidism patients had all been newly diagnosed, and their disease duration was under 2 months. Their ages ranged from 18 to 65 years. Exclusion of patients followed from uncontrolled infection, other autoimmune disease, pregnancy or lactation.

The receptor was derived from a woman aged 18 to 35 with Graves' hyperthyroidism. This chain joins TRBV7-8 and TRBJ1-5, with D tentatively TRBD1 (5 bases). The source material was peripheral blood or thyroid tissue (not recorded which). DNA for the CDR3: TGTGCCAGCAGAGCCCAGGGACGTGGTCAGCCCCAGCATTTT. Its protein product is CASRAQGRGQPQHF. Together with reference TRBV7-8 and TRBJ1-5, the CDR3 gives the full variable domain: GAGVSQSPRYKVAKRGQDVALRCDPISGHVSLFWYQQALGQGPEFLTYFQNEAQLDKSGLPSDRFFAERPEGSVSTLKIQRTQQEDSAVYLCASRAQGRGQPQHFGDGTRLSIL.